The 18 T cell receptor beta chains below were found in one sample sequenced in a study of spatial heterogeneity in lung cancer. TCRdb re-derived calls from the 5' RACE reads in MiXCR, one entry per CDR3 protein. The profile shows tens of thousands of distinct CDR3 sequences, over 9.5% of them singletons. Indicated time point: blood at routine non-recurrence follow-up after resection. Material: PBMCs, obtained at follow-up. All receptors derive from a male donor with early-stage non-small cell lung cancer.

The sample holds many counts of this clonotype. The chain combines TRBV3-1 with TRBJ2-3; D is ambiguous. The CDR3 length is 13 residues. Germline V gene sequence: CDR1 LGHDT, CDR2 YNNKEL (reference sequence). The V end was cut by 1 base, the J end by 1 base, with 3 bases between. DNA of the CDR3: TGTGCCAGCAGCCAAGGGGGCACAGATACGCAGTATTTT. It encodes CASSQGGTDTQYF.

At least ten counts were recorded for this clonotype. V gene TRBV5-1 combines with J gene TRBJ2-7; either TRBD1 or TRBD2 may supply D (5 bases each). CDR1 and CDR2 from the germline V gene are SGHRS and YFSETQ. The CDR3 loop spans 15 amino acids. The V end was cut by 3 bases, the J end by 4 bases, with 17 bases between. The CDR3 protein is CASSSVGQGEYEQYF. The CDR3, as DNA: TGCGCCAGCAGCTCGGTAGGGCAGGGAGAGTACGAGCAGTACTTC. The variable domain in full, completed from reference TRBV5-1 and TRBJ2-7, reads KAGVTQTPRYLIKTRGQQVTLSCSPISGHRSVSWYQQTPGQGLQFLFEYFSETQRNKGNFPGRFSGRQFSNSRSEMNVSTLELGDSALYLCASSSVGQGEYEQYFGPGTRLTVT.

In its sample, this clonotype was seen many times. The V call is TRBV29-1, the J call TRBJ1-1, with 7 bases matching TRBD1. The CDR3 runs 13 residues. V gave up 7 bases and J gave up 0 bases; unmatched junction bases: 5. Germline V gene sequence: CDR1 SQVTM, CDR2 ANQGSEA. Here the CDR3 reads CSASGQMNTEAFF. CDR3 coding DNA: TGCAGCGCCTCGGGACAGATGAACACTGAAGCTTTCTTT.

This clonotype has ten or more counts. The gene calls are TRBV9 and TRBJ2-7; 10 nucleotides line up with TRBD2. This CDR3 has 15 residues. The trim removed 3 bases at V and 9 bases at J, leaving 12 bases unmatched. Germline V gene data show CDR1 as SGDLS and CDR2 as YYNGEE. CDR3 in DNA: TGTGCCAGCAGCGCAACTAGCGGGATCCCCCAGCGGCAGTACTTC. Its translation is CASSATSGIPQRQYF.

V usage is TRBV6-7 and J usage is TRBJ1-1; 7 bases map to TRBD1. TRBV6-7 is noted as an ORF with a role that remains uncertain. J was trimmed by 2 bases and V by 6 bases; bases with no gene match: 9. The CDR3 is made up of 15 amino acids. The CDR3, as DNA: TGTGCCAGCAGAACCGGGACAGCGGGTAACACTGAAGCTTTCTTT. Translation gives CASRTGTAGNTEAFF.

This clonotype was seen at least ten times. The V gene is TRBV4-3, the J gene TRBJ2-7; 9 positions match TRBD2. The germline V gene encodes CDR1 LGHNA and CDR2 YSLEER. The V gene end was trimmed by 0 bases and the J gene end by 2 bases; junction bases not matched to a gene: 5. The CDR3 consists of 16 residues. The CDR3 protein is CASSQDMTSGTYEQYF. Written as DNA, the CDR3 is TGCGCCAGCAGCCAAGACATGACTAGCGGAACCTACGAGCAGTACTTC.

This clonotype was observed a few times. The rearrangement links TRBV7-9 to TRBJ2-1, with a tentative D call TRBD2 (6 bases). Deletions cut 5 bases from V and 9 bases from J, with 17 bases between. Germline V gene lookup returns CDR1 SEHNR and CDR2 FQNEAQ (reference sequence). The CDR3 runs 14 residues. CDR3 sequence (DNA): TGTGCCAGCAGCCCCCATGGAGGGCCTGGTGAGCAGTTCTTC. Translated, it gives CASSPHGGPGEQFF.

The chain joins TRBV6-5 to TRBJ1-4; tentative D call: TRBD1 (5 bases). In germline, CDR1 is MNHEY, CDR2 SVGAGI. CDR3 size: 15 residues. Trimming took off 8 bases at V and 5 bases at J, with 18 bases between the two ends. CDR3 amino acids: CASRSPDSGNEKLFF. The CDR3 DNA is TGTGCCAGCCGGTCGCCAGACAGTGGAAATGAAAAACTGTTTTTT.

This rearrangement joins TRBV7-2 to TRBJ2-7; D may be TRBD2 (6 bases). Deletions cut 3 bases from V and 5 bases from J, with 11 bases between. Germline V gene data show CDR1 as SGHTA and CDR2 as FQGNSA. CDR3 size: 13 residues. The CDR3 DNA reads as TGTGCCAGCAGCTTCCTAGCGAGGAACGAGCAGTACTTC. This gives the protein CASSFLARNEQYF.

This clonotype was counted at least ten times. The CDR3 DNA is TGTGCCAGCAGTGAAGCGGCAGATAGCAATCAGCCCCAGCATTTT. It specifies CASSEAADSNQPQHF. This chain joins TRBV2 and TRBJ1-5; D not certain. The CDR3 loop spans 15 amino acids. The ends were cut back, 0 bases at V and 0 bases at J, with 6 bases in the middle. CDR1 is SNHLY, CDR2 FYNNEI, per germline.

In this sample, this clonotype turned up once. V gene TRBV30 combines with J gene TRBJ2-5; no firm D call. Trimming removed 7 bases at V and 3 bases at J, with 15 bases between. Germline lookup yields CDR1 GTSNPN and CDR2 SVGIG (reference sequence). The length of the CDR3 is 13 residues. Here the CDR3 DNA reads TGTGCCTCCCAGCGTCTTGACGAAGAGACCCAGTACTTC. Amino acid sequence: CASQRLDEETQYF.

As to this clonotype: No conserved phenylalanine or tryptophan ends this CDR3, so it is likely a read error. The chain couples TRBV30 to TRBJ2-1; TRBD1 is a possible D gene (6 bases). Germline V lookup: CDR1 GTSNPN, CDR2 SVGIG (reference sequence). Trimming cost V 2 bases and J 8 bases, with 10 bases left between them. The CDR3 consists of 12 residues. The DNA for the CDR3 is TGTGCCTGGAGTCCCGAGGGGGATGAGCAGTTCCTC. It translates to CAWSPEGDEQFL.

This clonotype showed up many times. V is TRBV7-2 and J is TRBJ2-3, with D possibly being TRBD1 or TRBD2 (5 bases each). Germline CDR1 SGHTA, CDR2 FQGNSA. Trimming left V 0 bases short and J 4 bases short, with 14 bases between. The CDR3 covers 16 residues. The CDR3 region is CASSLARRGTPDTQYF. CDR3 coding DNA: TGTGCCAGCAGCTTAGCGCGGAGAGGGACCCCAGATACGCAGTATTTT.

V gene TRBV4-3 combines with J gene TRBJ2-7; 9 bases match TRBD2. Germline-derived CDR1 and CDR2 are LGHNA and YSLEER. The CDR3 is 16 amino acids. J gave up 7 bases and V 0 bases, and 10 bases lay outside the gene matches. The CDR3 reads CASSQDSSGAFWEQYF. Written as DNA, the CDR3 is TGCGCCAGCAGCCAAGATTCTAGCGGGGCCTTCTGGGAGCAGTACTTC.

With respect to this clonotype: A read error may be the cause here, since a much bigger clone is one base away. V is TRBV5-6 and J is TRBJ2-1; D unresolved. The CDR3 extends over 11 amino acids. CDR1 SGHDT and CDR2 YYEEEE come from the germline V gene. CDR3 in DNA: TGTGTCAGCAGCCTTCGCACTTTCCAGTTCTTC. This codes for CVSSLRTFQFF.

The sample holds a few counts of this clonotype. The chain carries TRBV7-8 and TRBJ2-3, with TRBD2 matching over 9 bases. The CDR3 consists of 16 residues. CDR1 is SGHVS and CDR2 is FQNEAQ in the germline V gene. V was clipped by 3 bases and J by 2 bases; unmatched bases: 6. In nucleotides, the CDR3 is TGTGCCAGCAGCTTTCGTAGCGGGGGAACCACAGATACGCAGTATTTT. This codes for CASSFRSGGTTDTQYF.

The CDR3 sequence: CASSLQSIYEQYF. CDR3 bases: TGTGCCAGCAGCTTACAGTCGATCTACGAGCAGTACTTC. The chain couples TRBV7-9 to TRBJ2-7; D unclear. V gave up 2 bases and J gave up 3 bases, with 8 bases separating them. There are 13 residues in the CDR3. Germline CDR1 is SEHNR and CDR2 is FQNEAQ (reference sequence).

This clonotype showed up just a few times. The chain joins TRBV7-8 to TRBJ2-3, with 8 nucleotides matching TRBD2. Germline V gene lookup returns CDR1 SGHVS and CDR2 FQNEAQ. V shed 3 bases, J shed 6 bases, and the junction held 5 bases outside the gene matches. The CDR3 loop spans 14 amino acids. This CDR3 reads CASSFEGTRDTQYF. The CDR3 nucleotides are TGTGCCAGCAGCTTTGAGGGGACTAGGGATACGCAGTATTTT. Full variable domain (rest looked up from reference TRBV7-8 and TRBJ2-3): GAGVSQSPRYKVAKRGQDVALRCDPISGHVSLFWYQQALGQGPEFLTYFQNEAQLDKSGLPSDRFFAERPEGSVSTLKIQRTQQEDSAVYLCASSFEGTRDTQYFGPGTRLTVL.